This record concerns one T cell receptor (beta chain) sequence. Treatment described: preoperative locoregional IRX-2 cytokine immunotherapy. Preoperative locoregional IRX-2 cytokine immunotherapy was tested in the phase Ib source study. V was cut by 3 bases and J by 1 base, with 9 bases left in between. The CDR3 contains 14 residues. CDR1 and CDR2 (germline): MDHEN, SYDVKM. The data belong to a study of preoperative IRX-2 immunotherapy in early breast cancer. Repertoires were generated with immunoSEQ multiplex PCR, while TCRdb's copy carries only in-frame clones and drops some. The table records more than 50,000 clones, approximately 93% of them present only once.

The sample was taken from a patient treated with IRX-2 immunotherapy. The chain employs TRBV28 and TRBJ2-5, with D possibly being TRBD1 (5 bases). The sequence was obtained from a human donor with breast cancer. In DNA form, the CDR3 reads TGTGCCAGCAGTTTTCAGGGCGGCCAAGAGACCCAGTACTTC. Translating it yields CASSFQGGQETQYF.